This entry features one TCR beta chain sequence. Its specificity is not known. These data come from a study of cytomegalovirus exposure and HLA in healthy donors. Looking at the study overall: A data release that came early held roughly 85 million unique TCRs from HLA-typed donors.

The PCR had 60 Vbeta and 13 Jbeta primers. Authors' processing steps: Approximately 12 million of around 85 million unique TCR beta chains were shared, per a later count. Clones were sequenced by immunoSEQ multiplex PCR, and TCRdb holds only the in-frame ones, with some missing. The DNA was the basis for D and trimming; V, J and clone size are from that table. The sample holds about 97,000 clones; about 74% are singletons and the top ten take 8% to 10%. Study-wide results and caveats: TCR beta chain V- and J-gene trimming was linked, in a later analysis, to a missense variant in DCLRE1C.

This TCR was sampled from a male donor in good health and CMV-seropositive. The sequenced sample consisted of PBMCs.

The CDR3, as DNA: TGTGCCAGCAGCTTCCCGGGAGTAAGTGAGACCCAGTACTTC. It codes for CASSFPGVSETQYF. This chain links TRBV7-6 with TRBJ2-5; a weak D match, TRBD2 (6 bases). This CDR3 has 14 residues. Deletions cut 3 bases from V and 5 bases from J, with 13 bases between. Germline V gene sequence: CDR1 SGHVS, CDR2 FNYEAQ. Full variable domain (remainder filled in from reference TRBV7-6 and TRBJ2-5): GAGVSQSPRYKVTKRGQDVALRCDPISGHVSLYWYRQALGQGPEFLTYFNYEAQQDKSGLPNDRFSAERPEGSISTLTIQRTEQRDSAMYRCASSFPGVSETQYFGPGTRLLVL.